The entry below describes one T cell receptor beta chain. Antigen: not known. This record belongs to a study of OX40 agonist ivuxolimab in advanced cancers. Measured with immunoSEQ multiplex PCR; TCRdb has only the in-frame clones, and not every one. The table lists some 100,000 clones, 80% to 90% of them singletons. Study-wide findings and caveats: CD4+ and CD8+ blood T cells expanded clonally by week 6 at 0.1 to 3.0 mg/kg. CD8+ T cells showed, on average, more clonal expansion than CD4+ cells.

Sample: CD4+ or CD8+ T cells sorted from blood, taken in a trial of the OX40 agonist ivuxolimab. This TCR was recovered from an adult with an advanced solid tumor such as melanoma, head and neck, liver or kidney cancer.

Here the CDR3 reads CASRQGSEQYV. As DNA, the CDR3 is TGTGCCAGCAGACAGGGATCCGAGCAGTACGTC. This chain connects TRBV6-5 to TRBJ2-7, with a possible D match to TRBD1 (6 bases). The CDR3 is 11 amino acids. The germline V gene encodes CDR1 MNHEY and CDR2 SVGAGI. The ends were cut back, 6 bases at V and 6 bases at J, with 9 bases in the middle.